Each of the 29 T cell receptor beta chains below was sequenced from the same sample in a study of CD8 T cells in ankylosing spondylitis. A single record per CDR3 protein comes from TCRdb applying MiXCR to the 5' RACE reads. The data show some 120,000 distinct CDR3 sequences, about 6.5% seen once. Sequencing was performed on blood, either unsorted or a sorted T cell fraction (not recorded which). The source of these receptors is a male donor with ankylosing spondylitis or in good health (not recorded which).

This clonotype was detected only a few times. V is TRBV19 and J is TRBJ1-1; the D is unclear. Germline V gene lookup returns CDR1 LNHDA and CDR2 SQIVND (reference sequence). This CDR3 is built from 17 residues. The germline V and J ends were trimmed by 2 bases and 8 bases, with 24 bases remaining between them. The DNA for the CDR3 is TGTGCCAGTAGTATACCGGGAGGCGGGCTGGCAAACTCCGAAGCTTTCTTT. The encoded protein is CASSIPGGGLANSEAFF.

This clonotype was detected many times. The chain carries TRBV7-2 and TRBJ1-6; D not certain. CDR1 SGHTA and CDR2 FQGNSA come from the germline V gene. Trimming stripped 2 bases from V and 4 bases from J, with 12 bases between. This CDR3 is 16 amino acids long. CDR3 coding DNA: TGTGCCAGCAGCTTATGGGTCAGCGGATATAATTCACCCCTCCACTTT. It translates to CASSLWVSGYNSPLHF. Using reference TRBV7-2 and TRBJ1-6 for the parts outside the CDR3, the full variable domain is GAGVSQSPSNKVTEKGKDVELRCDPISGHTALYWYRQSLGQGLEFLIYFQGNSAPDKSGLPSDRFSAERTGGSVSTLTIQRTQQEDSAVYLCASSLWVSGYNSPLHFGNGTRLTVT.

This clonotype was detected many times. V gene TRBV5-1 combines with J gene TRBJ2-4; 8 bases align to TRBD1. CDR1 and CDR2 from the germline V gene are SGHRS and YFSETQ. V shed 3 bases, J shed 5 bases, and the junction held 7 bases outside the gene matches. This CDR3 is built from 15 residues. CDR3 DNA sequence: TGCGCCAGCAGCTCAGGGGGCACCAATGAAAACATTCAGTACTTC. Protein product: CASSSGGTNENIQYF.

This clonotype was seen ten or more times. The chain has TRBV28 and TRBJ1-4; D ambiguous. The CDR3 is made up of 15 amino acids. Germline values: CDR1 MDHEN, CDR2 SYDVKM. V was shortened by 1 base and J by 3 bases, with 9 bases between the two germline ends. The CDR3 nucleotides read TGTGCCAGCAGTTTATTCGCACAGCCTAATGAAAAACTGTTTTTT. Amino acids: CASSLFAQPNEKLFF.

This clonotype was counted at least ten times. The chain recombines TRBV20-1 with TRBJ2-7; D gene uncertain. Germline assignment: CDR1 DFQATT and CDR2 SNEGSKA (reference sequence). The CDR3 is 10 residues long. V was shortened by 6 bases and J by 0 bases, with 3 bases between the two germline ends. The CDR3 bases are TGCAGTGCCTCCTCCTACGAGCAGTACTTC. Its translation is CSASSYEQYF.

This clonotype was found many times. The chain carries TRBV25-1 and TRBJ1-6, with D possibly TRBD1 on 5 matching bases. The germline CDR1 and CDR2 sequences are MGHDK and SYGVNS. The CDR3 length is 13 residues. Trimming removed 5 bases from V and 4 bases from J, with 6 bases in between. CDR3 in amino acids: CASSRGYNSPLHF. The CDR3 coding sequence is TGTGCCAGCAGTCGGGGGTATAATTCACCCCTCCACTTT.

This clonotype has ten or more counts. This chain connects TRBV7-2 to TRBJ2-3; the D is unclear. There are 16 residues in the CDR3. The V gene lost 1 base and the J gene lost 6 bases, with 17 bases spanning the gap. The germline V gene has CDR1 SGHTA and CDR2 FQGNSA. For the CDR3, the DNA is TGTGCCAGCAGCTTAGAGTCCATTCGACCTATGGATACGCAGTATTTT. Amino acid sequence: CASSLESIRPMDTQYF.

At least ten counts were recorded for this clonotype. The rearrangement joins TRBV28 to TRBJ2-3; 10 bases are shared with TRBD2. CDR3 length: 13 residues. J gave up 5 bases and V 8 bases, and 4 bases lay outside the gene matches. The V gene's germline CDR1 is MDHEN and CDR2 SYDVKM. The CDR3 nucleotides read TGTGCCAGCGGGATAGCGGGAGGAGATACGCAGTATTTT. Its protein product is CASGIAGGDTQYF.

In its sample, this clonotype was seen a few times. As DNA, the CDR3 is TGCGCCAGCATAAACCAGTTTCAGGGGGGCCCGAACACCGGGGAGCTGTTTTTT. Encoded protein: CASINQFQGGPNTGELFF. The V gene is TRBV5-1, the J gene TRBJ2-2, with a tentative D call TRBD1 (7 bases). Germline CDR1 and CDR2: SGHRS and YFSETQ. The CDR3 contains 18 residues. V lost 6 bases and J lost 0, with 21 bases in between.

This clonotype was recorded at least ten times. The chain recombines TRBV5-6 with TRBJ2-5, with 7 bases fitting TRBD2. The CDR3 totals 14 residues. Trimming cost V 3 bases and J 5 bases; bases outside gene matches: 7. The V gene's germline CDR1 is SGHDT and CDR2 YYEEEE. Here the CDR3 DNA reads TGTGCCAGCAGCTGGAATGGGGGGGAGGAGACCCAGTACTTC. Translating it yields CASSWNGGEETQYF.

The V and J genes are TRBV20-1 and TRBJ2-3; 7 bases fit TRBD2. J was trimmed by 3 bases and V by 0 bases; bases with no gene match: 6. Germline loops: CDR1 DFQATT, CDR2 SNEGSKA (reference sequence). The CDR3 sequence is 15 residues long. CDR3 sequence: CSARDILAATDTQYF. CDR3 nucleotides: TGCAGTGCTAGAGATATCCTAGCGGCAACAGATACGCAGTATTTT.

This chain connects TRBV30 to TRBJ1-1; 8 bases align to TRBD1. The CDR3 consists of 13 residues. Germline V lookup: CDR1 GTSNPN, CDR2 SVGIG (reference sequence). V dropped 3 bases and J dropped 0; count of bases not matched to a gene: 0. The CDR3 nucleotides are TGTGCCTGGAGGGGACAGGTGAACACTGAAGCTTTCTTT. It translates to CAWRGQVNTEAFF.

This clonotype was counted many times. This sequence joins TRBV5-1 and TRBJ2-3; D unresolved. CDR3 length equals 11 residues. The germline V gene encodes CDR1 SGHRS and CDR2 YFSETQ. V dropped 1 base and J dropped 3 bases, with 0 bases sitting between them. This CDR3 is CASSLTDTQYF. In nucleotides, the CDR3 is TGCGCCAGCAGCTTGACAGATACGCAGTATTTT.

This clonotype came up many times. The chain carries TRBV5-1 and TRBJ1-1, with D possibly matching TRBD1 (5 bases). Germline V CDR1 and CDR2: SGHRS, YFSETQ. The V gene lost 6 bases and the J gene lost 6 bases, with 21 bases spanning the gap. This CDR3 spans 15 amino acids. CDR3 sequence: CASTLTGGITAEAFF. The CDR3 region has the DNA TGCGCCAGCACCCTGACTGGGGGAATAACCGCTGAAGCTTTCTTT.

This clonotype was observed at least ten times. The chain is built from TRBV7-2 and TRBJ1-2, with 8 bases matching TRBD1. Germline CDR1 reads SGHTA; CDR2 reads FQGNSA. Trimming took 2 bases from V and 5 from J; bases not matched to a gene: 7. The CDR3 extends over 15 amino acids. The CDR3 nucleotides are TGTGCCAGCAGCTTACTACAGGGGGTGTTTTATGGCTACACCTTC. Translation: CASSLLQGVFYGYTF.

This clonotype occurred many times. The chain joins TRBV12-3 or TRBV12-4 to TRBJ1-2; 8 nucleotides line up with TRBD1. Unmatched junction bases numbered 5, after V lost 2 bases and J lost 6 bases. This CDR3 is built from 14 residues. CDR3 amino acids: CASSLRTGRNGYTF. CDR3 in DNA: TGTGCCAGCAGTTTAAGGACAGGGAGAAATGGCTACACCTTC.

With respect to this clonotype: This may be a read error, as it is one base from a much larger clone. The chain joins TRBV3-1 to TRBJ2-3; D ambiguous. This CDR3 spans 11 amino acids. V gave up 6 bases and J gave up 2 bases, with 3 bases separating them. CDR1 LGHDT and CDR2 YNNKEL come from the germline V gene (reference sequence). This CDR3 reads CASRNTDTQYF. CDR3 sequence (DNA): TGTGCCAGCAGGAACACAGATACGCAGTATTTT.

This clonotype was recorded at least ten times. One end of the junction varies from germline; a read error may be responsible. CDR3: CASSLDKWTPGGSNEQFF. The CDR3 DNA follows: TGTGCTAGCAGCTTAGATAAATGGACCCCGGGAGGGTCCAATGAGCAGTTCTTC. The chain links TRBV7-7 to TRBJ2-1, with 8 positions matching TRBD2. The CDR3 covers 18 residues. Germline V gives CDR1 SSHAT, CDR2 FNYEAQ (reference sequence).

In its sample, this clonotype was seen many times. The V and J genes are TRBV5-1 and TRBJ2-1; 13 nucleotides line up with TRBD2. V gave up 6 bases and J gave up 5 bases; unmatched junction bases: 11. This CDR3 has 17 residues. Germline CDR1 is SGHRS and CDR2 is YFSETQ. CDR3 DNA sequence: TGCGCCAGCACACCGAATCCCGGACTAGCGGGAGACAATGAGCAGTTCTTC. Its translation: CASTPNPGLAGDNEQFF.

This clonotype was recorded many times. J is TRBJ2-5 and V is TRBV20-1, with 9 nucleotides matching TRBD2. This CDR3 has 14 residues. V lost 6 bases and J lost 5; bases outside the gene matches: 10. Germline lookup yields CDR1 DFQATT and CDR2 SNEGSKA (reference sequence). The CDR3 spells CSAALGLAVETQYF. The DNA of the CDR3 is TGCAGTGCGGCGCTGGGACTAGCTGTTGAGACCCAGTACTTC.

This clonotype was counted ten times or more. The chain employs TRBV14 and TRBJ2-2; the match to TRBD1 covers 7 bases. V lost 1 base, J lost 11 bases, and 13 bases stayed unmatched. Germline assignment: CDR1 SGHDN and CDR2 FVKESK. CDR3 size: 16 residues. DNA for the CDR3: TGTGCCAGCAGCCAAGTGGGGGAGTGGAGGACAGGAGAGCTGTTTTTT. This encodes CASSQVGEWRTGELFF.

The genes are TRBV27 and TRBJ2-5, with D possibly TRBD2 on 6 matching bases. The germline V gene encodes CDR1 MNHEY and CDR2 SMNVEV (reference sequence). V was pared by 10 bases and J by 5 bases, with 17 bases between. The CDR3 spans 13 residues. The DNA of the CDR3 is TGTGCCACCCCAACTAGCCCAAGGGAGACCCAGTACTTC. Protein product: CATPTSPRETQYF.

This clonotype came up many times. This chain joins TRBV3-1 and TRBJ2-5; D not certain. The CDR3 consists of 14 residues. Germline lookup yields CDR1 LGHDT and CDR2 YNNKEL (reference sequence). V gave up 0 bases and J gave up 1 base, with 6 bases separating them. In DNA, the CDR3 is TGTGCCAGCAGCCAAGAGGGGTTCCAAGAGACCCAGTACTTC. Translated, it gives CASSQEGFQETQYF.

This clonotype was recorded many times. This chain links TRBV19 with TRBJ2-1; 7 nucleotides line up with TRBD2. The CDR3 contains 15 residues. The germline V gene encodes CDR1 LNHDA and CDR2 SQIVND (reference sequence). Losses at the gene ends were 8 bases for V and 3 bases for J; bases not matched to a gene: 10. The CDR3 bases are TGTGCCAGTCGAAGGAGCGGGGTATACTACAATGAGCAGTTCTTC. Its protein is CASRRSGVYYNEQFF.

This clonotype was seen more than once but under ten times. The chain carries TRBV20-1 and TRBJ2-7, with D possibly matching TRBD2 (5 bases). Germline CDR1 DFQATT, CDR2 SNEGSKA (reference sequence). V gave up 3 bases and J gave up 6 bases, with 9 bases separating them. This CDR3 has 11 amino acids. The CDR3: CSARRAFEQYF. DNA for the CDR3: TGCAGTGCTAGGCGGGCTTTCGAGCAGTACTTC.

This clonotype occurred many times. This chain uses TRBV5-1 with TRBJ1-1, with TRBD1 matching 10 bases. This CDR3 spans 14 amino acids. Germline V gives CDR1 SGHRS, CDR2 YFSETQ. Trimming cost V 4 bases and J 7 bases; bases outside gene matches: 7. The CDR3 sequence: CASSEAGTGVEAFF. CDR3 nucleotides: TGCGCCAGCAGCGAAGCCGGGACAGGGGTTGAAGCTTTCTTT.

This clonotype was observed many times. The chain has TRBV2 and TRBJ1-3; TRBD1 is a possible D gene (5 bases). This CDR3 contains 13 residues. Trimming stripped 8 bases from V and 4 bases from J, with 12 bases between. Germline values: CDR1 SNHLY, CDR2 FYNNEI. The CDR3 coding sequence is TGTGCCAGCTCTACGGGGCAGGGAAACACCATATATTTT. Encoded protein: CASSTGQGNTIYF.

This clonotype was seen ten or more times. The chain combines TRBV7-6 with TRBJ1-6, with 7 bases that match TRBD1. Germline V gives CDR1 SGHVS, CDR2 FNYEAQ. The CDR3 loop spans 13 amino acids. The V and J ends lost 5 bases and 10 bases, in that order; junction bases with no gene match: 5. For the CDR3, the DNA is TGTGCCAGCAGCAATGACAGGGACTCACCCCTCCACTTT. It specifies CASSNDRDSPLHF.

This clonotype was counted many times. This chain uses TRBV5-1 with TRBJ1-2, with 8 bases that match TRBD1. The CDR3 covers 16 residues. The ends lost 4 bases at V and 2 bases at J; junction bases unmatched: 10. Germline V gene sequence: CDR1 SGHRS, CDR2 YFSETQ. The CDR3 nucleotides are TGCGCCAGCAGCCAGGGCGGGACAGGCCTAAACTATGGCTACACCTTC. Translation: CASSQGGTGLNYGYTF. Looking up the rest from reference TRBV5-1 and TRBJ1-2 gives the full variable domain: KAGVTQTPRYLIKTRGQQVTLSCSPISGHRSVSWYQQTPGQGLQFLFEYFSETQRNKGNFPGRFSGRQFSNSRSEMNVSTLELGDSALYLCASSQGGTGLNYGYTFGSGTRLTVV.